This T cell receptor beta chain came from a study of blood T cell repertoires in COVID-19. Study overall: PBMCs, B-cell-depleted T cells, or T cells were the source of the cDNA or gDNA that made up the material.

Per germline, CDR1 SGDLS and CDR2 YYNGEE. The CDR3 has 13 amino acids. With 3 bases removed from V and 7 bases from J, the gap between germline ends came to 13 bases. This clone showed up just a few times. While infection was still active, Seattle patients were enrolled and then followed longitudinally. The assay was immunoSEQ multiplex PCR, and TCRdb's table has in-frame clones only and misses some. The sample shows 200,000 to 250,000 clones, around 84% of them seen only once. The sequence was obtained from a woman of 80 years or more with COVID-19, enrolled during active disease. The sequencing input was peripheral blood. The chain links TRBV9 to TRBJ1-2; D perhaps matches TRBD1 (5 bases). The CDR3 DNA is TGTGCCAGCAGCGCCACCGGGACTACTGGCTACACCTTC. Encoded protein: CASSATGTTGYTF.